These T cell receptor beta chains were read from a single sample in a study of T-cell memory formation after mild COVID-19. One entry per CDR3 protein, called by TCRdb with MiXCR from the 5' RACE reads. The table records approximately 350,000 distinct CDR3 sequences, over 10% of them present only once. The material sequenced was PBMCs or a T cell subset sorted from them (not recorded which). The receptors stem from a man between 18 and 29 years old who had mild COVID-19 (a few samples of this study predate the infection). Cell type and time point are not known. CDR3s include the opening cysteine and the closing phenylalanine or tryptophan. The D gene is left open where the match is weak. A row's size may be missing; if present it is once, few, many or a size class.

size: NA; J: TRBJ2-1; V: TRBV12-3/TRBV12-4; D: NA; CDR3: CASSLARGIDYNEQFF; DNA: TGTGCCAGCAGTTTAGCGCGAGGGATTGACTACAATGAGCAGTTCTTC
size: NA; J: TRBJ2-7; V: TRBV29-1; D: NA; CDR3: CSVVETGSPYEQYF; DNA: TGCAGCGTTGTGGAGACAGGATCCCCCTACGAGCAGTACTTC
size: few; J: TRBJ1-5; V: TRBV6-5; D: NA; CDR3: CASSHHDGNQPQHF; DNA: TGTGCCAGCAGCCACCACGACGGGAATCAGCCCCAGCATTTT
size: NA; J: TRBJ1-2; V: TRBV24-1; D: TRBD1; CDR3: CATSDTGDGYTF; DNA: TGTGCCACCAGTGATACAGGGGATGGCTACACCTTC
size: NA; J: TRBJ2-1; V: TRBV5-8; D: NA; CDR3: CASRSQLHHYAEQFF; DNA: TGTGCCAGCAGAAGCCAGCTACACCATTATGCTGAGCAGTTCTTC
size: NA; J: TRBJ1-1; V: TRBV5-5; D: NA; CDR3: CASSFEGLEAFF; DNA: TGTGCCAGCAGCTTCGAGGGACTTGAAGCTTTCTTT
size: NA; J: TRBJ2-3; V: TRBV28; D: NA; CDR3: CASVPRGRGTDTQYF; DNA: TGTGCCAGCGTCCCCCGGGGGCGCGGAACAGATACGCAGTATTTT
size: NA; J: TRBJ2-1; V: TRBV6-6; D: TRBD2; CDR3: CASSYPGGESYNEQFF; DNA: TGTGCCAGCAGTTACCCCGGGGGGGAATCCTACAATGAGCAGTTCTTC
size: NA; J: TRBJ2-3; V: TRBV29-1; D: TRBD2; CDR3: CSAPTSGARDTQYF; DNA: TGCAGCGCTCCGACTAGCGGGGCCAGAGATACGCAGTATTTT
size: many; J: TRBJ1-1; V: TRBV3-1; D: TRBD1; CDR3: CASSRGTANTEAFF; DNA: TGTGCCAGCAGCCGCGGGACAGCTAACACTGAAGCTTTCTTT
size: NA; J: TRBJ2-3; V: TRBV20-1; D: TRBD2; CDR3: CSATQGLAGGLTDTQYF; DNA: TGCAGTGCTACCCAGGGACTAGCGGGGGGGTTGACAGATACGCAGTATTTT
size: NA; J: TRBJ1-1; V: TRBV7-9; D: NA; CDR3: CASSPQAAEAFF; DNA: TGTGCCAGCAGCCCCCAGGCGGCAGAAGCTTTCTTT
size: few; J: TRBJ1-1; V: TRBV15; D: NA; CDR3: CATSRDRWGAPGTEAFF; DNA: TGTGCCACCAGCAGAGATCGGTGGGGGGCGCCGGGCACTGAAGCTTTCTTT
size: many; J: TRBJ1-2; V: TRBV11-1; D: TRBD1; CDR3: CASSSGTGVSYGYTF; DNA: TGTGCCAGCAGTTCCGGGACAGGGGTTTCCTATGGCTACACCTTC
size: many; J: TRBJ2-3; V: TRBV3-1; D: TRBD2; CDR3: CASSPSGGATDTQYF; DNA: TGTGCCAGCAGCCCTAGCGGGGGGGCCACAGATACGCAGTATTTT
size: NA; J: TRBJ1-3; V: TRBV20-1; D: NA; CDR3: CSARDRGASGNTIYF; DNA: TGCAGTGCTAGAGATAGGGGAGCCTCTGGAAACACCATATATTTT
size: NA; J: TRBJ1-5; V: TRBV6-4; D: NA; CDR3: CASSEGFNQPQHF; DNA: TGTGCCAGCAGTGAAGGCTTCAATCAGCCCCAGCATTTT
size: NA; J: TRBJ2-7; V: TRBV3-1; D: NA; CDR3: CASSQVPRAEQYF; DNA: TGTGCCAGCAGCCAAGTACCCCGGGCCGAGCAGTACTTC
size: few; J: TRBJ2-6; V: TRBV4-1; D: NA; CDR3: CASSLGGGVLTF; DNA: TGCGCCAGCAGCCTCGGGGGTGGCGTCCTGACTTTC
size: NA; J: TRBJ2-1; V: TRBV12-3/TRBV12-4; D: NA; CDR3: CASSFPNLVNEQFF; DNA: TGTGCCAGCAGTTTCCCGAACCTTGTGAATGAGCAGTTCTTC
size: many; J: TRBJ1-2; V: TRBV20-1; D: NA; CDR3: CSGLPRGFVNYGYTF; DNA: TGCAGTGGACTCCCTCGGGGGTTTGTTAACTATGGCTACACCTTC
size: few; J: TRBJ1-3; V: TRBV6-5; D: NA; CDR3: CASSQVRGSGNTIYF; DNA: TGTGCCAGCAGCCAGGTTAGGGGGTCTGGAAACACCATATATTTT
size: few; J: TRBJ2-2; V: TRBV7-9; D: NA; CDR3: CASSDRNTGELFF; DNA: TGTGCCAGCAGCGACAGAAACACCGGGGAGCTGTTTTTT
size: few; J: TRBJ2-1; V: TRBV20-1; D: TRBD2; CDR3: CSARTGTSAAEQFF; DNA: TGCAGTGCTAGGACCGGGACTAGCGCAGCTGAGCAGTTCTTC
size: many; J: TRBJ2-7; V: TRBV4-1; D: TRBD1; CDR3: CASSHTSGQGYEQYF; DNA: TGCGCCAGCAGCCATACATCGGGACAGGGCTACGAGCAGTACTTC
size: few; J: TRBJ1-6; V: TRBV7-2; D: NA; CDR3: CASSLGQGKGSYNSPLHF; DNA: TGTGCCAGCAGCTTAGGGCAGGGGAAGGGCTCCTATAATTCACCCCTCCACTTT
size: many; J: TRBJ1-4; V: TRBV20-1; D: NA; CDR3: CSARDALNEKLFF; DNA: TGCAGTGCTAGAGACGCCCTTAATGAAAAACTGTTTTTT
size: few; J: TRBJ2-2; V: TRBV7-2; D: TRBD2; CDR3: CASPTSGSPATGELFF; DNA: TGTGCCAGCCCAACTAGCGGGAGCCCGGCCACCGGGGAGCTGTTTTTT
size: NA; J: TRBJ2-2; V: TRBV6-5; D: TRBD2; CDR3: CASARAGGRTGELFF; DNA: TGTGCCAGCGCAAGGGCGGGGGGGCGCACCGGGGAGCTGTTTTTT
size: many; J: TRBJ2-1; V: TRBV7-6; D: NA; CDR3: CASSHPWGVRNEQFF; DNA: TGTGCCAGCAGCCACCCCTGGGGGGTGCGGAATGAGCAGTTCTTC
size: NA; J: TRBJ1-2; V: TRBV5-1; D: NA; CDR3: CASSSWSAGGSGYTF; DNA: TGCGCCAGCAGCTCGTGGTCTGCTGGGGGATCTGGCTACACCTTC
size: many; J: TRBJ2-2; V: TRBV12-3/TRBV12-4; D: NA; CDR3: CASSQWVGGTGTGELFF; DNA: TGTGCCAGCAGCCAATGGGTCGGGGGCACCGGCACCGGGGAGCTGTTTTTT
size: few; J: TRBJ1-2; V: TRBV15; D: NA; CDR3: CATSHVGRGHLDGYTF; DNA: TGTGCCACCAGCCATGTGGGCAGGGGCCACTTAGACGGCTACACCTTC
size: NA; J: TRBJ2-7; V: TRBV30; D: TRBD2; CDR3: CAWSGGGSYEQYF; DNA: TGTGCCTGGAGCGGGGGGGGCTCCTACGAGCAGTACTTC
size: NA; J: TRBJ2-2; V: TRBV7-3; D: NA; CDR3: CASSLGLWTGELFF; DNA: TGTGCCAGCAGTCTGGGCCTATGGACCGGGGAGCTGTTTTTT
size: NA; J: TRBJ1-2; V: TRBV29-1; D: NA; CDR3: CSASRGNYGYTF; DNA: TGCAGCGCCTCCCGCGGGAACTATGGCTACACCTTC
size: few; J: TRBJ1-1; V: TRBV12-3/TRBV12-4; D: NA; CDR3: CAIWRWGGEAFF; DNA: TGTGCCATCTGGAGATGGGGTGGTGAAGCTTTCTTT
size: NA; J: TRBJ1-2; V: TRBV18; D: NA; CDR3: CASSPPPGENGYTF; DNA: TGTGCCAGCTCACCTCCCCCAGGGGAAAATGGCTACACCTTC
size: NA; J: TRBJ2-7; V: TRBV7-9; D: TRBD2; CDR3: CASSRSGTKNYEQYF; DNA: TGTGCCAGCAGCCGCTCCGGGACTAAAAACTACGAGCAGTACTTC
size: many; J: TRBJ2-5; V: TRBV18; D: NA; CDR3: CASSPYRDQETQYF; DNA: TGTGCCAGCTCACCTTACAGGGACCAAGAGACCCAGTACTTC
size: NA; J: TRBJ1-6; V: TRBV5-5; D: TRBD1; CDR3: CASSQTGLGNSPLHF; DNA: TGTGCCAGCAGCCAGACAGGGTTGGGTAATTCACCCCTCCACTTT
size: few; J: TRBJ2-5; V: TRBV7-9; D: NA; CDR3: CASSYVGGKETQYF; DNA: TGTGCCAGCAGCTACGTCGGGGGCAAGGAGACCCAGTACTTC
size: few; J: TRBJ2-1; V: TRBV7-3; D: TRBD1; CDR3: CASSGTGTYNEQFF; DNA: TGTGCCAGCAGTGGGACAGGGACCTACAATGAGCAGTTCTTC
size: many; J: TRBJ1-1; V: TRBV4-1; D: NA; CDR3: CASSQGQTEAFF; DNA: TGCGCCAGCAGCCAAGGACAGACTGAAGCTTTCTTT
size: few; J: TRBJ2-2; V: TRBV7-2; D: NA; CDR3: CASSRYPRVTGELFF; DNA: TGTGCCAGCAGCCGATACCCCCGGGTCACCGGGGAGCTGTTTTTT
size: few; J: TRBJ1-2; V: TRBV11-1; D: TRBD1; CDR3: CASSFSGTANYGYTF; DNA: TGTGCCAGCAGCTTCTCAGGGACAGCTAACTATGGCTACACCTTC
size: few; J: TRBJ2-7; V: TRBV12-3/TRBV12-4; D: NA; CDR3: CASSSGTPTIQYF; DNA: TGTGCCAGCAGTTCCGGGACCCCCACGATACAGTACTTC
size: many; J: TRBJ2-3; V: TRBV12-3/TRBV12-4; D: NA; CDR3: CASSLSGSDTQYF; DNA: TGTGCCAGCAGTTTATCCGGGTCAGATACGCAGTATTTT
size: NA; J: TRBJ1-1; V: TRBV7-2; D: TRBD1; CDR3: CASSFGWDRVTEAFF; DNA: TGTGCCAGCAGCTTCGGGTGGGACAGGGTCACTGAAGCTTTCTTT
size: NA; J: TRBJ2-5; V: TRBV4-3; D: NA; CDR3: CASSQTVRETQYF; DNA: TGCGCCAGCAGCCAGACAGTAAGAGAGACCCAGTACTTC
size: few; J: TRBJ2-2; V: TRBV4-3; D: TRBD1; CDR3: CASKPGTGGTGELFF; DNA: TGCGCCAGCAAACCCGGGACAGGGGGCACCGGGGAGCTGTTTTTT
size: NA; J: TRBJ2-1; V: TRBV7-3; D: NA; CDR3: CASSPHGDEQFF; DNA: TGTGCCAGCAGCCCCCACGGGGATGAGCAGTTCTTC